Listed here are 11 T cell receptor beta chains from one sample, sequenced in a study of blood T cell repertoires in COVID-19. Method: immunoSEQ multiplex PCR; TCRdb's copy keeps in-frame clones and lacks some. The table lists approximately 390,000 clones, about 87% of them singletons. Material: peripheral blood. The receptors come from a woman aged 60-70 years with COVID-19, enrolled during active disease.

The gene calls are TRBV18 and TRBJ1-1; 9 bases map to TRBD1. Germline loops: CDR1 KGHSH, CDR2 LQKENI. CDR3 length equals 13 residues. The V gene end was trimmed by 6 bases and the J gene end by 5 bases; junction bases not matched to a gene: 4. This CDR3 reads CASSGTGTTEAFF. CDR3 nucleotide sequence: TGTGCCAGCTCCGGGACAGGGACTACTGAAGCTTTCTTT. Looking up the rest from reference TRBV18 and TRBJ1-1 gives the full variable domain: NAGVMQNPRHLVRRRGQEARLRCSPMKGHSHVYWYRQLPEEGLKFMVYLQKENIIDESGMPKERFSAEFPKEGPSILRIQQVVRGDSAAYFCASSGTGTTEAFFGQGTRLTVV.

J is TRBJ1-2 and V is TRBV29-1; D gene uncertain. V lost 5 bases and J 0 bases, leaving 7 bases between the germline ends. The CDR3 consists of 12 residues. CDR1 is SQVTM, CDR2 ANQGSEA, per germline. Here the CDR3 DNA reads TGCAGCGTTTCCGTTTCTAACTATGGCTACACCTTC. It translates to CSVSVSNYGYTF.

This sequence joins TRBV19 and TRBJ2-5; D is undetermined. Trimming stripped 6 bases from V and 10 bases from J, with 15 bases between. Germline lookup yields CDR1 LNHDA and CDR2 SQIVND (reference sequence). The CDR3 totals 12 residues. CDR3 DNA: TGTGCCAGTAGGATTGGGTCAGAGGACCAGTACTTC. This translates into CASRIGSEDQYF.

The J gene is TRBJ2-1, the V gene TRBV9, with D perhaps TRBD2 (7 bases). Deletions cut 0 bases from V and 4 bases from J, with 14 bases between. CDR1 is SGDLS, CDR2 YYNGEE, per germline. This CDR3 contains 16 residues. The CDR3 loop reads CASSVEPAGHYNEQFF. CDR3 in DNA: TGTGCCAGCAGCGTAGAGCCAGCGGGACATTACAATGAGCAGTTCTTC.

The count of this clone is one. Other nucleotide sequences in the sample specify the same CDR3. The CDR3 region has the DNA TGTGCCAGCAGTTCGCGTAGCGATACGCAGTATTTT. This codes for CASSSRSDTQYF. The V gene is TRBV12-3 or TRBV12-4, the J gene TRBJ2-3, with unresolved D. V was cut by 4 bases and J by 6 bases, with 8 bases left in between. The CDR3 consists of 12 residues.

The chain uses TRBV4-1 and TRBJ2-1; 7 positions agree with TRBD2. With V trimmed by 6 bases and J by 2 bases, 1 base remained unmatched. Germline V gives CDR1 MGHRA, CDR2 YSYEKL. The CDR3 is 13 residues long. The CDR3 bases are TGCGCCAGCAGTAGCGGGCCCTACAATGAGCAGTTCTTC. Translating gives CASSSGPYNEQFF.

The chain employs TRBV18 and TRBJ2-5; 10 bases are shared with TRBD2. This CDR3 has 16 residues. V dropped 0 bases and J dropped 1; count of bases not matched to a gene: 2. Germline values: CDR1 KGHSH, CDR2 LQKENI. The CDR3 is CASSPPVAGGQETQYF. Here the CDR3 DNA reads TGTGCCAGCTCACCACCGGTAGCGGGGGGCCAAGAGACCCAGTACTTC.

This chain links TRBV19 with TRBJ2-2, with D tentatively TRBD2 (6 bases). This CDR3 comprises 16 residues. Per the germline V gene, CDR1 is LNHDA and CDR2 is SQIVND (reference sequence). V was clipped by 7 bases and J by 7 bases, with 22 bases between them. CDR3 sequence: CASKTAGTGLSGELFF. As DNA, the CDR3 is TGTGCCAGTAAAACAGCCGGGACTGGGCTGAGCGGGGAGCTGTTTTTT. Together with reference TRBV19 and TRBJ2-2, the CDR3 gives the full variable domain: DGGITQSPKYLFRKEGQNVTLSCEQNLNHDAMYWYRQDPGQGLRLIYYSQIVNDFQKGDIAEGYSVSREKKESFPLTVTSAQKNPTAFYLCASKTAGTGLSGELFFGEGSRLTVL.

This rearrangement joins TRBV5-4 to TRBJ1-5; 12 nucleotides agree with TRBD1. Trimming removed 2 bases from V and 3 bases from J; junction bases left unmatched: 3. The CDR3 runs 16 residues. The germline V gene encodes CDR1 SGHNT and CDR2 YYREEE (reference sequence). This CDR3 is CASSLGTGGTNQPQHF. Here the CDR3 DNA reads TGTGCCAGCAGCTTAGGGACAGGGGGCACCAATCAGCCCCAGCATTTT.

The chain uses TRBV6-1 and TRBJ1-5, with a possible D match to TRBD1 (6 bases). The V gene lost 0 bases and the J gene lost 2 bases, with 8 bases spanning the gap. Germline V gives CDR1 MNHNS, CDR2 SASEGT. This CDR3 is 15 amino acids long. CDR3 amino acids: CASSEAGAGNQPQHF. CDR3 sequence (DNA): TGTGCCAGCAGTGAAGCGGGGGCAGGCAATCAGCCCCAGCATTTT.

The rearrangement links TRBV5-8 to TRBJ1-5; 11 bases align to TRBD1. Looked up from germline, CDR1 is SGHTS and CDR2 is YDEGEE. Unmatched junction bases numbered 7, after V lost 2 bases and J lost 0 bases. The CDR3 contains 18 residues. For the CDR3, the DNA is TGTGCCAGCAGCTTAGGGACAGGGGGAGGATATAGCAATCAGCCCCAGCATTTT. It translates to CASSLGTGGGYSNQPQHF.